This TCR beta chain was sequenced for a study of OX40 agonist ivuxolimab in advanced cancers. Some clones are missing from TCRdb's copy, which holds only in-frame ones; the method was immunoSEQ multiplex PCR. Counted here are some 42,000 clones, approximately 80% occurring once; the ten biggest clones make up roughly 25%. Germline CDR1 is MRHNA and CDR2 is SNTAGT. Trimming stripped 2 bases from V and 1 base from J, with 23 bases between. CDR3 length equals 19 residues. This receptor was obtained from an adult with an advanced solid tumor such as melanoma, head and neck, liver or kidney cancer. The V and J genes are TRBV6-4 and TRBJ1-1, with D possibly matching TRBD1 (6 bases). Source: CD4+ or CD8+ T cells sorted from blood, taken in a trial of the OX40 agonist ivuxolimab. This CDR3 reads CASSDGGPVVYRANTEAFF. The CDR3 DNA sequence: TGTGCCAGCAGTGACGGGGGGCCGGTTGTATATCGGGCGAACACTGAAGCTTTCTTT.